This TCR beta chain was captured in a study of T cells in Graves' hyperthyroidism and ophthalmopathy. Turning to the study itself: Upon initial diagnosis and before any treatment, peripheral blood was collected.

Inclusion characteristics of ophthalmopathy patients comprised a Clinical Activity Score of at least 3, a NOSPECS grade of at least 4, and duration under 3 months. Diagnostic decisions used clinical symptoms, serum thyroxine and TRAb, thyroid ultrasound and orbital computed tomography. From RNA transcripts, TCR beta CDR3 regions were amplified. When the TCR CDR3 underwent first-round RT-PCR, the HTBI primer set was used. TCRdb recomputed calls from the multiplex PCR reads with MiXCR, one row per CDR3 protein. The table includes approximately 600,000 distinct CDR3 sequences, about 20% detected once. Notes on the study in general: The model forecast ophthalmopathy, anticipating it by a median around 6.5 months before onset.

Germline V gene data show CDR1 as KGHSH and CDR2 as LQKENI. This CDR3 spans 16 amino acids. V lost 2 bases, J lost 5 bases, and 5 bases stayed unmatched. This clonotype was counted ten times or more. The antigen is not known. What was sequenced was blood. The chain recombines TRBV18 with TRBJ2-7, with 14 bases identical to TRBD2. The TCR sequence derives from a man aged 25-40 years with Graves' ophthalmopathy. This CDR3 reads CASSPGTSGRIDEQYF. The CDR3 bases are TGTGCCAGCTCACCAGGGACTAGCGGGAGAATTGACGAGCAGTACTTC.